This is a list of T cell receptor beta chains from one sample in a study of persistence of HIV-infected CD4 T cells. Sequencing was performed with immunoSEQ multiplex PCR; in TCRdb, only in-frame clones are kept and a portion is missing. Among about 46,000 clones, just under 90% were seen once, and the ten largest hold around 3.2%. Antigen specificity for these receptors is unknown. The source was CD4+ T cells sorted from PBMCs after roughly 18-hour stimulation, collected from a patient who received antiretroviral therapy. The receptors here all came from an adult woman with HIV who was CMV-seropositive. Each CDR3 is given with its conserved first and last residue. D genes are given only for firm matches. Expanded clones get a size class; other rows say once, few or many, or leave the size out.

TRBV12-3/TRBV12-4	NA	NA	11	TRBJ1-1	TGTGCCAGCAGTTTGCAGGCGAGGGCTTTCTTT	CASSLQARAFF
TRBV5-4	NA	NA	15	TRBJ2-5	TGTGCCAGCAGCTTGTCCAGGGCCAACCAAGAGACCCAGTACTTC	CASSLSRANQETQYF
TRBV5-1	NA	NA	14	TRBJ2-1	TGCGCCAGCAGCTTGGTAGCATCCTACAATGAGCAGTTCTTC	CASSLVASYNEQFF
TRBV18	NA	NA	13	TRBJ1-5	TGTGCCAGCTCCAACGACGCATCTCAGCCCCAGCATTTT	CASSNDASQPQHF
TRBV14	NA	NA	11	TRBJ1-2	TGTGCCAGCAGCCAGGGCTATGGCTACACCTTC	CASSQGYGYTF
TRBV25-1	once	NA	13	TRBJ2-7	TGTGCCAGCAGTAAAGGGGGGAGCTACGAGCAGTACTTC	CASSKGGSYEQYF
TRBV14	NA	NA	15	TRBJ1-1	TGTGCCAGCAGCCCCTGGGGGGAGGCGAACACTGAAGCTTTCTTT	CASSPWGEANTEAFF
TRBV7-2	once	NA	15	TRBJ2-3	TGTGCCAGCAGCATAGGGGGTCTTTCCACAGATACGCAGTATTTT	CASSIGGLSTDTQYF
TRBV7-8	NA	TRBD1	14	TRBJ1-1	TGTGCCAGCAGCTCCCAGACAGGGCCCACTGAAGCTTTCTTT	CASSSQTGPTEAFF
TRBV2	NA	NA	15	TRBJ2-3	TGTGCCAGCAGTGAATACGGGGGCGCGGTAGATACGCAGTATTTT	CASSEYGGAVDTQYF
TRBV13	NA	NA	14	TRBJ2-2	TGTGCCAGCAGCTTGGGGACTGCCACCGGGGAGCTGTTTTTT	CASSLGTATGELFF
TRBV19	NA	TRBD1	14	TRBJ2-1	TGTGCCAGTAGTATCGGGCAGGGGGTAGACGAGCAGTTCTTC	CASSIGQGVDEQFF
TRBV6-6	NA	NA	13	TRBJ1-2	TGTGCCAGCAGTTACGACTCTAAGGGTTTCTACACCTTC	CASSYDSKGFYTF
TRBV2	NA	TRBD1	14	TRBJ1-2	TGTGCCAGCAGAGGGGGACAGAGAGTCTATGGCTACACCTTC	CASRGGQRVYGYTF
TRBV29-1	NA	TRBD1	17	TRBJ2-3	TGCAGAAAAGGGGGTGTCGGACAGGGGGCCATCACAGATACGCAGTATTTT	CRKGGVGQGAITDTQYF
TRBV6-6	NA	NA	15	TRBJ2-7	TGTGCCAGCAGAATCAAGACGGGCAGCAGCGACGAGCAGTACTTC	CASRIKTGSSDEQYF
TRBV4-3	NA	NA	15	TRBJ1-1	TGCGCCAGCAGCCAAGGGGGACGGGGGAACACTGAAGCTTTCTTT	CASSQGGRGNTEAFF
TRBV4-1	NA	NA	16	TRBJ2-7	TGCGCCAGCAGCCAAGATTTTCCCCGACAGACGGGAGTGGACGAGTTC	CASSQDFPRQTGVDEF
TRBV30	NA	NA	15	TRBJ2-7	TGTGCCTGGAGTGCCAGGGAAGGGGTTGTTCGCGAGCAGTACTTC	CAWSAREGVVREQYF
TRBV18	once	NA	13	TRBJ1-2	TGTGCCAGCTCACCACAAGGGAACTATGGCTACACCTTC	CASSPQGNYGYTF
TRBV6-5	NA	NA	12	TRBJ1-2	TGTGCCAGCAGTTATCCGGACTATGGCTACACCTTC	CASSYPDYGYTF
TRBV24-1	NA	TRBD1	15	TRBJ2-5	TGTGCCACCAGTGATCCCAGGGGGCCAGGGGAGACCCAGTACTTC	CATSDPRGPGETQYF
TRBV6-1	NA	NA	15	TRBJ1-2	TGTGCCAGCAGTGAAGGGGGCAGGTGGGCCTATGGCTACACCTTC	CASSEGGRWAYGYTF
TRBV10-3	once	NA	13	TRBJ2-5	TGTGCCATCAGTGGCCGGGGCCAGCAGACCCAGTACTTC	CAISGRGQQTQYF
TRBV7-2	NA	NA	16	TRBJ1-1	TGTGCCAGCAGCTTACAGCAGCCCGGGGGGCACACTGAAGCTTTCTTT	CASSLQQPGGHTEAFF
TRBV24-1	NA	TRBD1	16	TRBJ2-7	TGTGCCACCAGTGCTTCACCGGGACAGGGGGTCTACGAGCAGTACTTC	CATSASPGQGVYEQYF
TRBV7-8	NA	NA	17	TRBJ2-6	TGTGCCAGCAGCTTCAGCAGAGGGGGATCTGGGGCCAACGTCCTGACTTTC	CASSFSRGGSGANVLTF
TRBV4-3	NA	NA	15	TRBJ1-2	TGCGCCAGCAGCCAAGATCAAGGGAGGGCAAATGGCTACACCTTC	CASSQDQGRANGYTF
TRBV5-1	once	NA	14	TRBJ1-1	TGCGCCAGCAGCGTAATACAACAGGGAGCTGAAGCTTTCTTT	CASSVIQQGAEAFF
TRBV24-1	NA	TRBD2	16	TRBJ2-1	TGTGCCACCAGTGATGGGTCTAGCGGGGGAATCAATGAGCAGTTCTTC	CATSDGSSGGINEQFF
TRBV27	few	TRBD2	17	TRBJ2-3	TGTGCCAGCAGCCCGCGGGGGGTAAGCCCTAGCACAGATACGCAGTATTTT	CASSPRGVSPSTDTQYF
TRBV5-6	NA	NA	14	TRBJ1-5	TGTGCCAGCAGCAAGGGCCTCTCGGATAGGCCCCAGCATTTT	CASSKGLSDRPQHF
TRBV15	NA	NA	15	TRBJ2-3	TGTGCCACCAGCAGAGGAGGAGGCAGCACAGATACGCAGTATTTT	CATSRGGGSTDTQYF
TRBV5-6	NA	TRBD2	15	TRBJ2-7	TGTGCCAGCAGCACTGATACCGGGACTAGATACGAGCAGTACTTC	CASSTDTGTRYEQYF
TRBV2	NA	NA	12	TRBJ2-7	TGTGCCAGCAAGCCAGGAGCCTACGAGCAGTACTTC	CASKPGAYEQYF
TRBV29-1	NA	NA	18	TRBJ2-2	TGCAGCGTCTACTCCCCCTCGACAGGATCTCTGGGCACCGGGGAGCTGTTTTTT	CSVYSPSTGSLGTGELFF
TRBV9	NA	NA	17	TRBJ2-3	TGTGCCAGCAGCGTAGAGGTCCGTGGTTTTGAGTATGGTACGCAGTATTTT	CASSVEVRGFEYGTQYF
TRBV6-5	once	TRBD1	15	TRBJ2-1	TGTGCCAGCAGCGGGACAGGGCAAGGTGGCAATGAGCAGTTCTTC	CASSGTGQGGNEQFF
TRBV5-4	NA	NA	15	TRBJ2-2	TGTGCCAGCAGCTTGGATTCGCGTGTCCCCGGGGAGCTGTTTTTT	CASSLDSRVPGELFF
TRBV27	few	TRBD1	14	TRBJ2-1	TGTGCCAGCAGTGACAGGGCCTCCTACAATGAGCAGTTCTTC	CASSDRASYNEQFF
TRBV6-2/TRBV6-3	NA	TRBD2	18	TRBJ2-5	TGTGCCAGCAGTTCCACTTACCATAGCGGGGGGGTATATGAGACCCAGTACTTC	CASSSTYHSGGVYETQYF
TRBV19	NA	TRBD2	15	TRBJ2-7	TGTGCCAGTACCAGGACTAGCGGGAGCTCCTACGAGCAGTACTTC	CASTRTSGSSYEQYF
TRBV15	once	TRBD1	15	TRBJ1-1	TGTGCCACCAGCCGATCAGGACAGGGGATGACTGAAGCTTTCTTT	CATSRSGQGMTEAFF
TRBV28	NA	NA	13	TRBJ1-1	TGTGCCAGCTACAGGGAAAGGAACACTGAAGCTTTCTTT	CASYRERNTEAFF
TRBV6-2/TRBV6-3	NA	NA	12	TRBJ2-3	TGTGCCAGCAGTTACTCGAGCGATACGCAGTATTTT	CASSYSSDTQYF
TRBV7-2	NA	NA	14	TRBJ1-1	TGTGCCAGCAGACCTGACAGGTGGAACACTGAAGCTTTCTTT	CASRPDRWNTEAFF
TRBV7-3	NA	NA	14	TRBJ2-3	TGTGCCAGCAGCTTAGCGGGCAACACAGATACGCAGTATTTT	CASSLAGNTDTQYF
TRBV14	few	NA	14	TRBJ2-6	TGTGCCAGCAGCCAAGATCTCTCGGCCAACGTCCTGACTTTC	CASSQDLSANVLTF
TRBV5-1	few	NA	13	TRBJ2-7	TGCGCCAGCAGCCCTACCCACGCCTACGAGCAGTACTTC	CASSPTHAYEQYF
TRBV28	NA	NA	14	TRBJ1-3	TGTGCCAGCAGTCCAGCGAGCTCTGGAAACACCATATATTTT	CASSPASSGNTIYF
TRBV7-2	NA	TRBD2	16	TRBJ2-2	TGTGCCAGCAGCTTTAGCGGGAGGACCGGGACCGGGGAGCTGTTTTTT	CASSFSGRTGTGELFF
TRBV28	NA	TRBD1	14	TRBJ1-2	TGTGCCAGCAGTTTACGGGACAGGGTGGGTGGCTACACCTTC	CASSLRDRVGGYTF
TRBV5-1	NA	NA	13	TRBJ2-1	TGCGCCAGCAGCGAGGCGGGATACAATGAGCAGTTCTTC	CASSEAGYNEQFF
TRBV3-1/TRBV3-2	NA	NA	16	TRBJ1-5	TGTGCCAGCAGCCGCGGGACTCCAGGCCCAAATCAGCCCCAGCATTTT	CASSRGTPGPNQPQHF
TRBV7-2	NA	TRBD1	16	TRBJ1-5	TGTGCCAGCAGCATATCGCAGGGGGCTAGCAATCAGCCCCAGCATTTT	CASSISQGASNQPQHF
TRBV7-9	NA	NA	12	TRBJ2-2	TGTGCCAGCAGCTTAGTGGGCGGGGAGCTGTTTTTT	CASSLVGGELFF
TRBV19	NA	NA	13	TRBJ2-2	TGTGCCAGTAGTGTCGAGCGGGCCGGGGAGCTGTTTTTT	CASSVERAGELFF